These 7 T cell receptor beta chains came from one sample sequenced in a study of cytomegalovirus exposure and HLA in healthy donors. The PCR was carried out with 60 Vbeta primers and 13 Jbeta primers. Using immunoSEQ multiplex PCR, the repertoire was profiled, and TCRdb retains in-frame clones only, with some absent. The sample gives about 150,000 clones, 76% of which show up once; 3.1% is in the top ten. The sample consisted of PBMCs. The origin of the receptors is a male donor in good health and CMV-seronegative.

CDR3 protein: CASSATGAREKLFF. The DNA for the CDR3 is TGTGCCAGCAGCGCGACAGGGGCCCGGGAAAAACTGTTTTTT. V and J are TRBV9 and TRBJ1-4; 8 bases match TRBD1. V was clipped by 3 bases and J by 8 bases; unmatched bases: 6. The CDR3 extends over 14 amino acids. Germline assignment: CDR1 SGDLS and CDR2 YYNGEE. The complete variable domain, with remaining parts taken from reference TRBV9 and TRBJ1-4, reads DSGVTQTPKHLITATGQRVTLRCSPRSGDLSVYWYQQSLDQGLQFLIQYYNGEERAKGNILERFSAQQFPDLHSELNLSSLELGDSALYFCASSATGAREKLFFGSGTQLSVL.

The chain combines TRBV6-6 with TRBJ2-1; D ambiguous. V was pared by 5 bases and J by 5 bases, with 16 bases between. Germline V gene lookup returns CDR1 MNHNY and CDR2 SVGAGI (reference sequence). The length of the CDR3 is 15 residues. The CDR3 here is CASSNPSERNNEQFF. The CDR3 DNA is TGTGCCAGCAGTAACCCCTCCGAGCGAAACAATGAGCAGTTCTTC.

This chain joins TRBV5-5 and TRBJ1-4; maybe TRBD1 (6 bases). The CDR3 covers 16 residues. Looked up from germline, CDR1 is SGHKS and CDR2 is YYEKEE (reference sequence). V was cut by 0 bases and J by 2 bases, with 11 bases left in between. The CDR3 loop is CASSLARTATNEKLFF. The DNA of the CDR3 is TGTGCCAGCAGCTTGGCCCGGACAGCGACTAATGAAAAACTGTTTTTT.

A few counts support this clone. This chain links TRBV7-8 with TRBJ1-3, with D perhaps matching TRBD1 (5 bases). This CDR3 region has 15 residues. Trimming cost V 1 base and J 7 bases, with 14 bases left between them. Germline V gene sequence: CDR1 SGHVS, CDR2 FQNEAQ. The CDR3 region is CASSLGGGGENTIYF. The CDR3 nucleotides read TGTGCCAGCAGCTTAGGGGGCGGGGGGGAGAACACCATATATTTT.

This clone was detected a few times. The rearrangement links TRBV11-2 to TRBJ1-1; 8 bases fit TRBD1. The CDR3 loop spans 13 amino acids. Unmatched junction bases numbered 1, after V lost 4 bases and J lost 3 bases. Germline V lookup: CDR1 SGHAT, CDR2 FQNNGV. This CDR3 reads CASSYRGYTEAFF. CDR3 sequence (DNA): TGTGCCAGCAGCTACAGGGGGTACACTGAAGCTTTCTTT.

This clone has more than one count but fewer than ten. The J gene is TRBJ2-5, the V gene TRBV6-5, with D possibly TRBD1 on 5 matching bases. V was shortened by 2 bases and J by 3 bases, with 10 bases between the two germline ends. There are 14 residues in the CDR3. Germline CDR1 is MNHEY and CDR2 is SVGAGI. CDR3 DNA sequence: TGTGCCAGCAGTTACCCGGACATGGAAGAGACCCAGTACTTC. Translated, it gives CASSYPDMEETQYF.

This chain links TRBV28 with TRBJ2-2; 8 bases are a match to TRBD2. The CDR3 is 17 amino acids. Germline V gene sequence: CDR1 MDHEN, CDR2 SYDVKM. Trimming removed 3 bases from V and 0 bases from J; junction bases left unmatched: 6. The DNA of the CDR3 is TGTGCCAGCAGTTTCTTGGCGGGAGGCTCGAACACCGGGGAGCTGTTTTTT. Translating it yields CASSFLAGGSNTGELFF.